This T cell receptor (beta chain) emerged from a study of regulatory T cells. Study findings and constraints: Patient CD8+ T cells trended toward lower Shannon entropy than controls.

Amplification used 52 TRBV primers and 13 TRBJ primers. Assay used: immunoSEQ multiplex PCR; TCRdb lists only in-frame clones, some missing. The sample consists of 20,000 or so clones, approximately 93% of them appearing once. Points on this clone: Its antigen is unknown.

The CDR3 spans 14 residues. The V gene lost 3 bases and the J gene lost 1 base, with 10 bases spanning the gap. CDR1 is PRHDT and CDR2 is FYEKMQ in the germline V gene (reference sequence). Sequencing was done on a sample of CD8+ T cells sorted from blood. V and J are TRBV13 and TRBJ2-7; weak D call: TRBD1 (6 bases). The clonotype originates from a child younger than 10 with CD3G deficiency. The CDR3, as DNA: TGTGCCAGCAGCTTGGGGGCCAAGTCCTACGAGCAGTACTTC. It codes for CASSLGAKSYEQYF.